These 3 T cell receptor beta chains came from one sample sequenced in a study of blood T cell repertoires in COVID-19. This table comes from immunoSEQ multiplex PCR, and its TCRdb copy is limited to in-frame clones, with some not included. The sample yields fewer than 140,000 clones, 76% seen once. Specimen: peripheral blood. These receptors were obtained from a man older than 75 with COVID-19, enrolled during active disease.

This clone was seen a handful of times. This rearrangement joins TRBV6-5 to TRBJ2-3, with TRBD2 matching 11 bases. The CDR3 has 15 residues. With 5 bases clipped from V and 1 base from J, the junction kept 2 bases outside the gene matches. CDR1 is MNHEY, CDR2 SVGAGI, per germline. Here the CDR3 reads CASSPSGRRTDTQYF. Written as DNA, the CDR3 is TGTGCCAGCAGTCCTAGCGGGAGGCGCACAGATACGCAGTATTTT.

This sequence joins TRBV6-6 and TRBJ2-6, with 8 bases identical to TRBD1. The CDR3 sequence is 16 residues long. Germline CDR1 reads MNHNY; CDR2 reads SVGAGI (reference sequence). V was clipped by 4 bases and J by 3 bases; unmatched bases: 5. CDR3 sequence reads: CASSFGQGLGANVLTF. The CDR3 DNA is TGTGCCAGCAGTTTTGGACAGGGACTTGGGGCCAACGTCCTGACTTTC.

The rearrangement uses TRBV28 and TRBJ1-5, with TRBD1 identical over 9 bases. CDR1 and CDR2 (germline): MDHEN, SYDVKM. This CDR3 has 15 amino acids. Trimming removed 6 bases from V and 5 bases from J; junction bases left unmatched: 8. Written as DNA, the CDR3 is TGTGCCAGCAGCTTCCTCGACAGGGGGGATCAGCCCCAGCATTTT. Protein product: CASSFLDRGDQPQHF.